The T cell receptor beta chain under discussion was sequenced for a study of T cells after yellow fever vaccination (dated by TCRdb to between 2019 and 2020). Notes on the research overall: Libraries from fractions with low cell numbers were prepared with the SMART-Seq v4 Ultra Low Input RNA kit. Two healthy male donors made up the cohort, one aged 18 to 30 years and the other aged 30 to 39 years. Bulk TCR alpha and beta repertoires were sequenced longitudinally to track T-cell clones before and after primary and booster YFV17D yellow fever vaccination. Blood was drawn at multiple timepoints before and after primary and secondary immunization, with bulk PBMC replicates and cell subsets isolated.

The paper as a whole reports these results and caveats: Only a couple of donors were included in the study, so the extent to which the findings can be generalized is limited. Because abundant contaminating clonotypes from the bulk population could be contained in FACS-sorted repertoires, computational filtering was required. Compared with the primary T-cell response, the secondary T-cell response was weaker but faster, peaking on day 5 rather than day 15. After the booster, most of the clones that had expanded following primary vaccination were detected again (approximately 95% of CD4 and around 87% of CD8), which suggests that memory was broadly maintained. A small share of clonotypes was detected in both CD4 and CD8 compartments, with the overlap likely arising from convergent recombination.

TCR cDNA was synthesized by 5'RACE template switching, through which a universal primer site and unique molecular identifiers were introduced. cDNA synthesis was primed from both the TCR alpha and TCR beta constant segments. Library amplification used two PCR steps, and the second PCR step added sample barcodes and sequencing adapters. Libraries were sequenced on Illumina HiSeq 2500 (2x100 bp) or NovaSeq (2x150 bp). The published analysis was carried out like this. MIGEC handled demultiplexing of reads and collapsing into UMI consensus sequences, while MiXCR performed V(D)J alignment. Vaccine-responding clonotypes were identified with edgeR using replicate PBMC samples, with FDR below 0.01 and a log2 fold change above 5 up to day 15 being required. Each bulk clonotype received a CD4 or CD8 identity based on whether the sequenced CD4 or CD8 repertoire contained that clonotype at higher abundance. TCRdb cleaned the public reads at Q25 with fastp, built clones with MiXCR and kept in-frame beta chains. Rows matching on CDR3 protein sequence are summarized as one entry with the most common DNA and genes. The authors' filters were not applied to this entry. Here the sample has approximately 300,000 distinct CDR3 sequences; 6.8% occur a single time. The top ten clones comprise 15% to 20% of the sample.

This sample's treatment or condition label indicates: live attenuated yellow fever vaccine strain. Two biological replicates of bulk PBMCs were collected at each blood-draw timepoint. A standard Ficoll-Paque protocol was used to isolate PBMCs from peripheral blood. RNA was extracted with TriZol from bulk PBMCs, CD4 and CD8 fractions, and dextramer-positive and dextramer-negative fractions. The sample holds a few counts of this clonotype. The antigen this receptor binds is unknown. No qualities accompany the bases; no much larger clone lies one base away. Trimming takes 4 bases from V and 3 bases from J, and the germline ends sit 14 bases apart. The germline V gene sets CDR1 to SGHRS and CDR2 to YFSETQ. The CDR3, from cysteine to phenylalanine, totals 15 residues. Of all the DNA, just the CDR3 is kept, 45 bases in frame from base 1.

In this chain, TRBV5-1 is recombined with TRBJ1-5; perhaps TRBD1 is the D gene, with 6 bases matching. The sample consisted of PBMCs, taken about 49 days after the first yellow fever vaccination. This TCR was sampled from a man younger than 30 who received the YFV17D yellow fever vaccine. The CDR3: CASSPTGSNNQPQHF. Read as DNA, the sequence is TGCGCCAGCAGCCCGACAGGTTCGAACAATCAGCCCCAGCATTTT.